Below, 6 T cell receptor beta chains from the same sample are listed, as sequenced in a study of T cell responses to AZD1222 COVID-19 vaccine. Produced via immunoSEQ multiplex PCR; TCRdb's table is partial and in-frame only. Among roughly 120,000 clones listed, more than 75% were seen once. Sequencing was performed on peripheral blood, taken 28 days after the second AZD1222 dose. Receptors were obtained from an adult who received the AZD1222 COVID-19 vaccine.

V usage is TRBV7-2 and J usage is TRBJ2-7; D may match TRBD1 or TRBD2 (5 bases each). V was pared by 4 bases and J by 2 bases, with 12 bases between. CDR1 and CDR2 (germline): SGHTA, FQGNSA. The CDR3 has 14 amino acids. CDR3 in DNA: TGTGCCAGCAGCTGGGACGGCGCTCCCTACGAGCAGTACTTC. This encodes CASSWDGAPYEQYF.

The CDR3 loop reads CATSSRKGSGNTIYF. CDR3 DNA: TGTGCCACCAGCTCCCGCAAGGGAAGTGGAAACACCATATATTTT. The chain links TRBV15 to TRBJ1-3; D unresolved. The germline gives CDR1 LNHNV, CDR2 YYDKDF (reference sequence). Trimming took off 5 bases at V and 3 bases at J, with 14 bases between the two ends. The CDR3 length is 15 residues.

The chain carries TRBV7-2 and TRBJ2-1; 12 bases map to TRBD2. Unmatched junction bases numbered 4, after V lost 7 bases and J lost 3 bases. This CDR3 has 15 amino acids. In germline, CDR1 is SGHTA, CDR2 FQGNSA. The CDR3 is CASTLAGGYYNEQFF. CDR3 in DNA: TGTGCCAGCACCCTAGCGGGGGGGTACTACAATGAGCAGTTCTTC.

This clone was detected only once. The V gene is TRBV21-1, the J gene TRBJ1-6; the table assigns TRBD1, which was not confirmed against the DNA. TRBV21-1 is labeled a pseudogene. The CDR3 consists of 16 residues. The CDR3 bases are TGTGCCAGCAGCAAAGAGGACAGGGACTATAATTCACCCCTCCACTTT. Residues: CASSKEDRDYNSPLHF.

The genes are TRBV28 and TRBJ2-1; D might be TRBD2 (5 bases). V was pared by 3 bases and J by 3 bases, with 15 bases between. The CDR3 totals 16 residues. Per germline, CDR1 MDHEN and CDR2 SYDVKM. The CDR3 DNA reads as TGTGCCAGCAGTTTGATCGAGGGAGAAGGCTACAATGAGCAGTTCTTC. This sequence encodes CASSLIEGEGYNEQFF.

This chain uses TRBV9 with TRBJ1-4, with TRBD1 identical over 9 bases. Germline lookup yields CDR1 SGDLS and CDR2 YYNGEE. Trimming took 2 bases from V and 8 from J; bases not matched to a gene: 4. The CDR3 spans 14 residues. CDR3 coding DNA: TGTGCCAGCAGCGTCAACAGGGGGCCGGAAAAACTGTTTTTT. Encoded protein: CASSVNRGPEKLFF.